This T cell receptor (beta chain) originates from a study of blood T cell repertoires in COVID-19. V was clipped by 1 base and J by 0 bases, with 4 bases between them. From germline, CDR1 is SGHTA and CDR2 FQGNSA. The CDR3 contains 15 residues. Study processing details: Estimated nucleated cell counts came from reference gene primer amplification. Here immunoSEQ multiplex PCR was the method, and the copy in TCRdb shows in-frame clones only, minus some. That table gives V, J and clone size, and the DNA gave D and trimming. The table shows 85,000 to 100,000 clones, with around 90% occurring only once. This TCR was recovered from a woman aged 55-69 years with COVID-19, enrolled during active disease. The sequencing sample was made of peripheral blood. The chain has TRBV7-2 and TRBJ2-6; D uncertain. The CDR3 nucleotides are TGTGCCAGCAGCTTAGATCTCTCTGGGGCCAACGTCCTGACTTTC. This codes for CASSLDLSGANVLTF.